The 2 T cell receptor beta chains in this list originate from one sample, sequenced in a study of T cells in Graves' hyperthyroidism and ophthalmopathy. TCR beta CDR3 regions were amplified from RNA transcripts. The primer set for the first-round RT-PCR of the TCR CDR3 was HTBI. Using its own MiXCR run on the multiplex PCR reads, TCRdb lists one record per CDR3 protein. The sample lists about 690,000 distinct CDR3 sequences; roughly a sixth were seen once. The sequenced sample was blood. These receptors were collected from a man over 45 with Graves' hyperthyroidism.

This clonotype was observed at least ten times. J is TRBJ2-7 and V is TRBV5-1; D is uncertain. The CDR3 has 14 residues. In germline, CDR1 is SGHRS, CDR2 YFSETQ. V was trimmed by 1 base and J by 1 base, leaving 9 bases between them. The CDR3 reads CASSLNSPSYEQYF. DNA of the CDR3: TGCGCCAGCAGCTTGAACAGCCCATCCTACGAGCAGTACTTC.

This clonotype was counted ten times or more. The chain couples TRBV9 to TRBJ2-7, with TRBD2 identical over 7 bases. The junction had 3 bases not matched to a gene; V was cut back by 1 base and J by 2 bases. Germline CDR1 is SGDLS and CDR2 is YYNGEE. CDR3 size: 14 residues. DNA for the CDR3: TGTGCCAGCAGCGTATCTAGCGGACCCTACGAGCAGTACTTC. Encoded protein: CASSVSSGPYEQYF.